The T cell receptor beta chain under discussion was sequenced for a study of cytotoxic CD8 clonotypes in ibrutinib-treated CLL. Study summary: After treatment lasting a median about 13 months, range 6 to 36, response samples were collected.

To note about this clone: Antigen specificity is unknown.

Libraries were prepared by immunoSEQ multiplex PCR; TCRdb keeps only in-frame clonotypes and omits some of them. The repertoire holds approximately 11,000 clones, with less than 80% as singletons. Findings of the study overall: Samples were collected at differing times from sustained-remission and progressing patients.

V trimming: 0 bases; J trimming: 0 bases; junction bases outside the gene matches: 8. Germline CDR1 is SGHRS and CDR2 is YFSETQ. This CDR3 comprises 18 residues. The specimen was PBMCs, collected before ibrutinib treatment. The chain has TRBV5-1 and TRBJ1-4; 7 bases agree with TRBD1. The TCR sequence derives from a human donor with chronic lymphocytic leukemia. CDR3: CASSLEGGRGPTNEKLFF. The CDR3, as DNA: TGCGCCAGCAGCTTGGAAGGGGGCAGGGGACCAACTAATGAAAAACTGTTTTTT.